Detailed here is one T cell receptor (beta chain). Its antigen is unidentified. This sample is drawn from a study of siplizumab effects on memory and regulatory T cells. Points from the study as a whole: Greater diversity than memory cells seemed evident in naive T cells, which also appeared to be major alloresponse contributors. With siplizumab, Treg-derived clones averaged about 69% of mappable alloreactive CD4+ clones, versus approximately 27% in controls.

TCR templates numbering 90,000 to 100,000 were assayed per sample. Profiled with immunoSEQ multiplex PCR; TCRdb holds only in-frame clones, not every one. There are roughly 110,000 clones in the sample; 93% occur only once, and roughly 0.15% lies in the top ten. The V gene end was trimmed by 8 bases and the J gene end by 4 bases; junction bases not matched to a gene: 8. The germline V gene encodes CDR1 SGHVS and CDR2 FQNEAQ. The CDR3 consists of 15 residues. Input material: non-Treg CD4+ T cells sorted from blood. The TCR originated in a human donor in good health. This sequence joins TRBV7-8 and TRBJ2-5, with 12 positions matching TRBD2. CDR3: CASFRLAGVRETQYF. The CDR3 DNA is TGTGCCAGCTTCCGACTAGCGGGGGTGCGAGAGACCCAGTACTTC.